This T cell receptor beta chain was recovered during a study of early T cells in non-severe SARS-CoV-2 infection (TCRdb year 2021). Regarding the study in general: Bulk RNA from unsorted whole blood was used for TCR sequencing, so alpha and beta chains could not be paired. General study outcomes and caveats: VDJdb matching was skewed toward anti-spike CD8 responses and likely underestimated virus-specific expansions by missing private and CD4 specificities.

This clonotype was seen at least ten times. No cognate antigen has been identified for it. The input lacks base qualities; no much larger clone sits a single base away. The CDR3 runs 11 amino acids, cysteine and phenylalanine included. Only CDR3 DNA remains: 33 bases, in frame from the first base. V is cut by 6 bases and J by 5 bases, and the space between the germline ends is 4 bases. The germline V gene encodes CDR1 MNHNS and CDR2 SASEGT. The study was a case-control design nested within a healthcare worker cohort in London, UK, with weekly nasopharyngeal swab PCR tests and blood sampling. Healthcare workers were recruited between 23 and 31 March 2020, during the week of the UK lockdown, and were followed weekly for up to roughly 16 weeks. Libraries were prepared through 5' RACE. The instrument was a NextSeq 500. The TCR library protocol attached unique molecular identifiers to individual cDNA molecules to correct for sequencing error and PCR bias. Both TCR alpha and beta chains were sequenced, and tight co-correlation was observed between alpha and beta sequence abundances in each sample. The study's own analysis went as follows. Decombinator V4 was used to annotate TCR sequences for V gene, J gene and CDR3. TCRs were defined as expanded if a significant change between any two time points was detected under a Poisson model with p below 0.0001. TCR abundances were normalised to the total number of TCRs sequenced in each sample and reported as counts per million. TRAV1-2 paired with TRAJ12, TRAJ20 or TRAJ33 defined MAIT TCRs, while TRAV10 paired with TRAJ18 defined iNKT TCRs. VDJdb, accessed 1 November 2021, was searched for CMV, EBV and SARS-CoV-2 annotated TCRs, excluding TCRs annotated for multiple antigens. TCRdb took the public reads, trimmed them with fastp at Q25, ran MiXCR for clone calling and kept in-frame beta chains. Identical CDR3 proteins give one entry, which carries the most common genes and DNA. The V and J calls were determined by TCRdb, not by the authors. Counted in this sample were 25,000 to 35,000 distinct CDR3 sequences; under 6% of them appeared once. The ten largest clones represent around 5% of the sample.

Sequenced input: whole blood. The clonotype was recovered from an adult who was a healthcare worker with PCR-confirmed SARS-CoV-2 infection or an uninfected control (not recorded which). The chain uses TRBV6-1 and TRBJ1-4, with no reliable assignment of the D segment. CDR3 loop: CASRKNEKLFF. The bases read TGTGCCAGCAGGAAAAATGAAAAACTGTTTTTT.